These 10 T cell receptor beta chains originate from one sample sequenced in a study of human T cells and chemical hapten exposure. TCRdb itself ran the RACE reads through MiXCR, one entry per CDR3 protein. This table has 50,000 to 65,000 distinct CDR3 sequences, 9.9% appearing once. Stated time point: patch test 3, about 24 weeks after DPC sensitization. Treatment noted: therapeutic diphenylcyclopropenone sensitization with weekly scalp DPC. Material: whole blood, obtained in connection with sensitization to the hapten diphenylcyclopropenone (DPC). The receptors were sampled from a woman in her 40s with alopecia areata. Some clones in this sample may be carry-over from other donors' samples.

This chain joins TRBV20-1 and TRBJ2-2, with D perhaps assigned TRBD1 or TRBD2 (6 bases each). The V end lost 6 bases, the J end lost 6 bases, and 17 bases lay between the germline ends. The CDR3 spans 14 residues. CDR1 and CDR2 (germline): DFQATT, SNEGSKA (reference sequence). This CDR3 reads CSAGGGGPAGELFF. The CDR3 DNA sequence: TGCAGTGCGGGCGGAGGGGGGCCGGCCGGGGAGCTGTTTTTT.

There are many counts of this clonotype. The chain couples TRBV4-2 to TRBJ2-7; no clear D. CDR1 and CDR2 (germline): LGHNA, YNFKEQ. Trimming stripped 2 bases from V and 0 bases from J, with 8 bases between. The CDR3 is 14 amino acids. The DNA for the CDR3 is TGTGCCAGCAGCCAATGGGGAAGCTCCTACGAGCAGTACTTC. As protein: CASSQWGSSYEQYF.

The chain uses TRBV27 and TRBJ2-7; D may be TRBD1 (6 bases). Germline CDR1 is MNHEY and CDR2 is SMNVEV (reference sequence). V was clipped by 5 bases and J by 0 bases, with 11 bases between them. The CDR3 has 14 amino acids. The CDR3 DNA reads TGTGCCAGCAGTGGACAGACAAGCTCCTACGAGCAGTACTTC. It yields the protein CASSGQTSSYEQYF.

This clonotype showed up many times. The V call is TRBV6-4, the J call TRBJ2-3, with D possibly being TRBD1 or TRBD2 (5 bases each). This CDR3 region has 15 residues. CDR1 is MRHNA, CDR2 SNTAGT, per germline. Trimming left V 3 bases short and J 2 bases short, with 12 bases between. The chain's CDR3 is CASSETGTATDTQYF. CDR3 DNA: TGTGCCAGCAGTGAGACCGGGACCGCCACAGATACGCAGTATTTT.

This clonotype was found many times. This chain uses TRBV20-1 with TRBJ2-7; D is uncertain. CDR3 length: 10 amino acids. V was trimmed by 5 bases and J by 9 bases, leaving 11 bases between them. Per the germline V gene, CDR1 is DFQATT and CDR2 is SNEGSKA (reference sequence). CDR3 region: CSAEKVGQYF. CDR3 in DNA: TGCAGTGCTGAAAAGGTCGGGCAGTACTTC.

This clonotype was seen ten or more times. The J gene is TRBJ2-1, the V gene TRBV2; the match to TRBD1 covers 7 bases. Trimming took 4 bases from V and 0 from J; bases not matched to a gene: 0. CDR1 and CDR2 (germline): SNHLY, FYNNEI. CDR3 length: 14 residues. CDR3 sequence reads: CASSGQGSYNEQFF. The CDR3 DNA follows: TGTGCCAGCAGTGGACAGGGCTCCTACAATGAGCAGTTCTTC.

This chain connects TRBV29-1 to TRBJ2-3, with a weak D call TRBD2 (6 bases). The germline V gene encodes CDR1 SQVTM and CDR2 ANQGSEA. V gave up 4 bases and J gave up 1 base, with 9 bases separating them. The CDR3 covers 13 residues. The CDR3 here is CSVVAVGTDTQYF. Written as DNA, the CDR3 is TGCAGCGTTGTAGCGGTAGGCACAGATACGCAGTATTTT.

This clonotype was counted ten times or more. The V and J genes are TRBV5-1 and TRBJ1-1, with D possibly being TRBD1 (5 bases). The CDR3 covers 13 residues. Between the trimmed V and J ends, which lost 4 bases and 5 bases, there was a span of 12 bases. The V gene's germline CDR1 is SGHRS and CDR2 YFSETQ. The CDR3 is CASSTPGYTEAFF. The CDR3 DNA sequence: TGCGCCAGCAGCACTCCAGGGTATACTGAAGCTTTCTTT.

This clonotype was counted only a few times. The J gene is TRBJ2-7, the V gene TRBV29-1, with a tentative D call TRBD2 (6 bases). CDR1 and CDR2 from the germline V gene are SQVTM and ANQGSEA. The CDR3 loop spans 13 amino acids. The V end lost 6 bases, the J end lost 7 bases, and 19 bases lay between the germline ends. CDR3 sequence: CSVAGTGHLEQYF. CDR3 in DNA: TGCAGCGTCGCGGGGACGGGCCATCTGGAGCAGTACTTC.

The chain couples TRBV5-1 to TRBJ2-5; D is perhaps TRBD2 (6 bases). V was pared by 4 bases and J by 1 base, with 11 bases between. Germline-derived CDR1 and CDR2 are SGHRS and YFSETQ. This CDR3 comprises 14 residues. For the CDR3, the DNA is TGCGCCAGCAGCCCCGGGGGTCTCCAAGAGACCCAGTACTTC. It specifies CASSPGGLQETQYF.